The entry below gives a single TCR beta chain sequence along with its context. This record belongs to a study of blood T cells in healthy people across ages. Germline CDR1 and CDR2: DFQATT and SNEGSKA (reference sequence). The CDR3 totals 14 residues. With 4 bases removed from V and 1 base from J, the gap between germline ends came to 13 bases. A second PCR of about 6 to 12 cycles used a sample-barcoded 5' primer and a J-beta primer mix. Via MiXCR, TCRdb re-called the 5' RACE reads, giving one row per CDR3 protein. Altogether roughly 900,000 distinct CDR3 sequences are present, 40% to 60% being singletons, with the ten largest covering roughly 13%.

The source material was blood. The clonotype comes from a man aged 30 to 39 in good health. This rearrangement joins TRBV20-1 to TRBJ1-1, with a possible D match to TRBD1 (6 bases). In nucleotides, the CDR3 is TGCAGTGCTAACCCGCAGGGGCCGAACACTGAAGCTTTCTTT. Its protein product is CSANPQGPNTEAFF.